These 31 T cell receptor beta chains came from one sample sequenced in a study of early T cells in non-severe SARS-CoV-2 infection. MiXCR, run by TCRdb on the 5' RACE reads, gives a single entry per CDR3 protein. The sample consists of around 46,000 distinct CDR3 sequences, about 5.6% of them appearing once. The sample consisted of whole blood. Receptor source: an adult who was a healthcare worker with PCR-confirmed SARS-CoV-2 infection or an uninfected control (not recorded which).

This clonotype was detected a few times. The V gene is TRBV6-5, the J gene TRBJ2-4; D is unresolved. CDR1 is MNHEY, CDR2 SVGAGI, per germline. Trimming cost V 8 bases and J 0 bases, with 11 bases left between them. The CDR3 sequence is 14 residues long. As DNA, the CDR3 is TGTGCCAGCCGGCCGACGTTAGCCAAAAACATTCAGTACTTC. Translated: CASRPTLAKNIQYF.

This clonotype has at least ten counts. CDR3 amino acids: CASSGQKQETQYF. CDR3 sequence (DNA): TGTGCCAGCAGCGGACAGAAACAAGAGACCCAGTACTTC. The chain uses TRBV27 and TRBJ2-5, with D possibly being TRBD1 (6 bases). The V and J ends lost 6 bases and 2 bases respectively, with 10 bases between them. This CDR3 region has 13 residues. Germline V gene data show CDR1 as MNHEY and CDR2 as SMNVEV (reference sequence).

This clonotype has a count of ten or more. This chain uses TRBV6-1 with TRBJ2-7, with D uncertain. The CDR3 length is 11 residues. Trimming cost V 4 bases and J 5 bases, with 6 bases left between them. Per germline, CDR1 MNHNS and CDR2 SASEGT. CDR3 DNA: TGTGCCAGCAGTGCCCGCGACGAGCAGTACTTC. Its protein is CASSARDEQYF.

In this sample, this clonotype turned up a few times. The J gene is TRBJ2-2, the V gene TRBV7-9, with D possibly TRBD1 on 6 matching bases. The V end was cut by 4 bases, the J end by 7 bases, with 16 bases between. Per germline, CDR1 SEHNR and CDR2 FQNEAQ (reference sequence). The CDR3 spans 15 residues. The chain's CDR3 is CASSSPAGEIGELFF. The DNA for the CDR3 is TGTGCCAGCAGCTCCCCGGCAGGGGAGATCGGGGAGCTGTTTTTT.

This clonotype was recorded at least ten times. The chain joins TRBV12-3 or TRBV12-4 to TRBJ1-4; 10 bases line up with TRBD1. J lost 7 bases, V lost 4 bases, and 3 bases had no gene match. The CDR3 has 14 residues. The DNA of the CDR3 is TGTGCCAGCAGTTCCGGGACAGGGGCTGAAAAACTGTTTTTT. This codes for CASSSGTGAEKLFF.

This clonotype appeared many times. The chain employs TRBV18 and TRBJ1-4; possibly TRBD1 for D (6 bases). From germline, CDR1 is KGHSH and CDR2 LQKENI. V gave up 1 base and J gave up 5 bases, with 11 bases separating them. The CDR3 is 15 amino acids. This chain's CDR3 is CASSPQTGQNEKLFF. The CDR3 DNA follows: TGTGCCAGCTCACCACAGACAGGACAGAATGAAAAACTGTTTTTT.

This clonotype was seen ten or more times. The chain carries TRBV20-1 and TRBJ2-7; 10 bases are shared with TRBD1. This CDR3 has 14 amino acids. Germline assignment: CDR1 DFQATT and CDR2 SNEGSKA (reference sequence). Trimming at V came to 7 bases and at J to 3 bases, leaving 9 bases not matched to a gene. The CDR3 nucleotides read TGCAGTGTCCGAACCGGGACAGGGGACTACGAGCAGTACTTC. It specifies CSVRTGTGDYEQYF.

The sample holds many counts of this clonotype. The gene calls are TRBV20-1 and TRBJ2-2; 9 bases fit TRBD2. V trimming: 2 bases; J trimming: 1 base; junction bases outside the gene matches: 2. In germline, CDR1 is DFQATT, CDR2 SNEGSKA (reference sequence). The CDR3 is 15 residues long. The CDR3 nucleotides are TGCAGTGCTAGAATAGCGGGGGTGAACACCGGGGAGCTGTTTTTT. Amino acids: CSARIAGVNTGELFF.

The chain combines TRBV4-3 with TRBJ1-2; 7 bases match TRBD1. The CDR3 sequence is 16 residues long. V trimming: 0 bases; J trimming: 3 bases; junction bases outside the gene matches: 7. CDR1 LGHNA and CDR2 YSLEER come from the germline V gene. This CDR3 reads CASSQDPTGIHYGYTF. The DNA of the CDR3 is TGCGCCAGCAGCCAAGATCCGACAGGGATCCACTATGGCTACACCTTC.

This clonotype appeared many times. The V and J genes are TRBV11-2 and TRBJ2-5; the D is unclear. Germline V lookup: CDR1 SGHAT, CDR2 FQNNGV. The V and J ends lost 6 bases and 5 bases respectively, with 7 bases between them. The CDR3 has 11 residues. The CDR3 here is CASRARETQYF. As DNA, the CDR3 is TGTGCCAGCAGAGCAAGGGAGACCCAGTACTTC.

This clonotype came up many times. J is TRBJ2-7 and V is TRBV5-1, with D perhaps matching TRBD2 (7 bases). The CDR3 is 15 residues long. V was pared by 4 bases and J by 3 bases, with 17 bases between. CDR1 and CDR2 from the germline V gene are SGHRS and YFSETQ. The CDR3 bases are TGCGCCAGCAGCAGGGGGACTACCCTCAACTACGAGCAGTACTTC. It codes for CASSRGTTLNYEQYF.

Ten or more counts support this clonotype. This chain connects TRBV29-1 to TRBJ2-2, with D hard to call. The CDR3 spans 17 residues. Germline-derived CDR1 and CDR2 are SQVTM and ANQGSEA. Trimming pared 0 bases from V and 5 bases from J, leaving 19 bases between. The CDR3 DNA is TGCAGCGTTGAAGATAAAGTGATCGGCTTGGGGACCGGGGAGCTGTTTTTT. It is translated as CSVEDKVIGLGTGELFF.

CDR3 in amino acids: CASSQEGGQRLNEKLFF. Written as DNA, the CDR3 is TGCGCCAGCAGCCAAGAGGGCGGACAGAGGTTAAATGAAAAACTGTTTTTT. The chain employs TRBV4-1 and TRBJ1-4, with D perhaps TRBD1 (6 bases). From germline, CDR1 is MGHRA and CDR2 YSYEKL. This CDR3 region has 17 residues. Trimming pared 0 bases from V and 5 bases from J, leaving 16 bases between.

This clonotype was counted ten times or more. The genes are TRBV4-1 and TRBJ1-1; TRBD1 might be the D (6 bases). V lost 1 base and J 4 bases, leaving 10 bases between the germline ends. The length of the CDR3 is 14 residues. CDR1 and CDR2 (germline): MGHRA, YSYEKL. As DNA, the CDR3 is TGCGCCAGCAGCCAAGGGAGGGGGGCCACTGAAGCTTTCTTT. Translation gives CASSQGRGATEAFF.

This clonotype was observed many times. DNA for the CDR3: TGTGCCAGCAGCTTGTGGGGGATCACAGATACGCAGTATTTT. It is translated as CASSLWGITDTQYF. The V gene is TRBV5-4, the J gene TRBJ2-3; the D call may be TRBD1 or TRBD2 (5 bases each). The V gene's germline CDR1 is SGHNT and CDR2 YYREEE (reference sequence). Between the trimmed V and J ends, which lost 1 base and 2 bases, there was a span of 8 bases. The CDR3 consists of 14 residues.

This clonotype was detected ten times or more. The chain employs TRBV10-3 and TRBJ2-3, with 8 bases fitting TRBD2. This CDR3 region has 15 residues. CDR1 is ENHRY, CDR2 SYGVKD, per germline. V shed 3 bases, J shed 2 bases, and the junction held 4 bases outside the gene matches. CDR3 in amino acids: CAISEAGDNTDTQYF. The CDR3 bases are TGTGCCATCAGTGAAGCGGGGGACAACACAGATACGCAGTATTTT.

The CDR3 region is CASSGPSISGGGASDTQYF. The CDR3 region has the DNA TGTGCCAGCAGCGGCCCGTCAATTTCGGGCGGGGGGGCATCAGATACGCAGTATTTT. The genes are TRBV9 and TRBJ2-3; 9 nucleotides match TRBD2. This CDR3 comprises 19 residues. Germline V gives CDR1 SGDLS, CDR2 YYNGEE. J was trimmed by 4 bases and V by 3 bases; bases with no gene match: 18.

The chain joins TRBV12-3 or TRBV12-4 to TRBJ2-5, with D possibly called TRBD1 or TRBD2 (5 bases each). The length of the CDR3 is 12 residues. The ends were cut back, 8 bases at V and 3 bases at J, with 10 bases in the middle. CDR3 protein: CASGTTEETQYF. CDR3 bases: TGTGCCAGCGGGACGACTGAAGAGACCCAGTACTTC.

This clonotype was observed many times. The CDR3 is CASSLTPNQPQHF. The CDR3 DNA follows: TGTGCCAGCAGCTTAACCCCTAATCAGCCCCAGCATTTT. This chain joins TRBV11-1 and TRBJ1-5; D uncertain. CDR3 length: 13 amino acids. V was shortened by 2 bases and J by 4 bases, with 6 bases between the two germline ends. Germline V gene data show CDR1 as SGHAT and CDR2 as FQDESV (reference sequence).

This clonotype came up many times. The chain recombines TRBV5-4 with TRBJ2-4; D not certain. The CDR3 totals 19 residues. From germline, CDR1 is SGHNT and CDR2 YYREEE (reference sequence). Trimming removed 0 bases from V and 0 bases from J, with 19 bases in between. The CDR3 bases are TGTGCCAGCAGCTTGGTCCCCAGTATACGGGCCGAAGCCAAAAACATTCAGTACTTC. This translates into CASSLVPSIRAEAKNIQYF.

This clonotype was picked up many times. The V gene is TRBV29-1, the J gene TRBJ2-1, with a weak D call TRBD2 (5 bases). This CDR3 is 14 amino acids long. V shed 7 bases and J shed 4 bases, with 17 bases lying between them. CDR1 is SQVTM, CDR2 ANQGSEA, per germline. The CDR3 bases are TGCAGCGCCCGTGGAGGTTTCGGGTACAATGAGCAGTTCTTC. It yields the protein CSARGGFGYNEQFF.

This clonotype was seen ten or more times. This chain uses TRBV4-3 with TRBJ1-6; TRBD1 matches 8 bases. V shed 0 bases and J 6 bases; nucleotides not matched to a gene: 10. The CDR3 has 18 residues. Germline lookup yields CDR1 LGHNA and CDR2 YSLEER. The chain's CDR3 is CASSQEVGNRGSNSPLHF. CDR3 sequence (DNA): TGCGCCAGCAGCCAAGAAGTGGGGAACAGGGGGAGTAATTCACCCCTCCACTTT.

This clonotype was seen only a few times. The chain joins TRBV10-3 to TRBJ2-7; maybe TRBD2 (6 bases). V lost 7 bases, J lost 1 base, and 11 bases lay in between. The CDR3 has 13 residues. Germline assignment: CDR1 ENHRY and CDR2 SYGVKD. Here the CDR3 DNA reads TGTGCCATCACCTCCGGGGGTTCCTACGAGCAGTACTTC. Translating it yields CAITSGGSYEQYF.

This chain joins TRBV18 and TRBJ2-5; the D gene could be TRBD1 or TRBD2 (6 bases each). This CDR3 spans 17 amino acids. The germline gives CDR1 KGHSH, CDR2 LQKENI. Trimming cost V 6 bases and J 2 bases, with 22 bases left between them. The CDR3 spells CASSLSRGGLKQETQYF. The CDR3 DNA is TGTGCCAGCTCCCTCTCCCGAGGGGGACTTAAACAAGAGACCCAGTACTTC.

This clonotype has a count of ten or more. The V call is TRBV5-1, the J call TRBJ1-4, with no clear D. Germline assignment: CDR1 SGHRS and CDR2 YFSETQ. The CDR3 length is 14 residues. V lost 2 bases to trimming and J lost 6 bases, with 11 bases between them. The DNA of the CDR3 is TGCGCCAGCAGCTTAAGTGGCGCGGATGAAAAACTGTTTTTT. This codes for CASSLSGADEKLFF.

This clonotype was detected ten times or more. The chain combines TRBV10-2 with TRBJ2-1; TRBD2 matches 12 bases. Germline CDR1 is WSHSY and CDR2 is SAAADI. The CDR3 runs 15 residues. V lost 6 bases to trimming and J lost 7 bases; unmatched junction nucleotides: 7. This CDR3 is CASRQTSGSFNEQFF. The CDR3 DNA reads as TGCGCCAGCAGACAGACTAGCGGGAGTTTTAATGAGCAGTTCTTC.

The genes are TRBV18 and TRBJ1-5, with D tentatively TRBD1 (5 bases). Germline CDR1 KGHSH, CDR2 LQKENI. The CDR3 is 15 residues long. Trimming shortened V by 1 base and J by 1 base, and 8 bases separated the two germline ends. The CDR3 DNA reads TGTGCCAGCTCACCACAACGGGGGAGCAATCAGCCCCAGCATTTT. Its protein is CASSPQRGSNQPQHF. The full variable domain, its missing parts supplied by reference TRBV18 and TRBJ1-5, is NAGVMQNPRHLVRRRGQEARLRCSPMKGHSHVYWYRQLPEEGLKFMVYLQKENIIDESGMPKERFSAEFPKEGPSILRIQQVVRGDSAAYFCASSPQRGSNQPQHFGDGTRLSIL.

In its sample, this clonotype was seen many times. The chain couples TRBV5-1 to TRBJ2-7; possible D gene TRBD2, 5 bases. CDR3 length equals 17 residues. V shed 4 bases and J shed 5 bases, with 25 bases lying between them. CDR1 and CDR2 from the germline V gene are SGHRS and YFSETQ. The CDR3 region is CASSDRIASSVGNEQYF. CDR3 coding DNA: TGCGCCAGCAGCGATCGGATAGCGTCGTCGGTCGGGAACGAGCAGTACTTC.

The chain carries TRBV29-1 and TRBJ2-7; D gene uncertain. The CDR3 consists of 11 residues. V lost 8 bases and J lost 3, with 11 bases in between. Germline V gives CDR1 SQVTM, CDR2 ANQGSEA. CDR3 in amino acids: CSYRAYYEQYF. DNA for the CDR3: TGCAGCTACAGAGCCTACTACGAGCAGTACTTC.

This clonotype was counted between two and nine times. The chain joins TRBV9 to TRBJ2-5; D might be TRBD1 or TRBD2, each matching 5 bases. Between the trimmed V and J ends, which lost 0 bases and 5 bases, there was a span of 14 bases. Germline V gene lookup returns CDR1 SGDLS and CDR2 YYNGEE. This CDR3 region has 15 residues. DNA for the CDR3: TGTGCCAGCAGCGTAGTCGGGACGGTCGGTGAGACCCAGTACTTC. Protein sequence: CASSVVGTVGETQYF.

This clonotype was seen ten or more times. The genes are TRBV11-1 and TRBJ2-5; D not certain. With 1 base removed from V and 5 bases from J, the gap between germline ends came to 11 bases. This CDR3 spans 14 amino acids. Germline V CDR1 and CDR2: SGHAT, FQDESV (reference sequence). The CDR3 loop is CASSLDRVEETQYF. Here the CDR3 DNA reads TGTGCCAGCAGCTTAGATAGGGTGGAGGAGACCCAGTACTTC.